This T cell receptor (beta chain) came from a study of graft-versus-host responses after intestinal transplantation. Trimming removed 5 bases at V and 8 bases at J, with 16 bases between. The length of the CDR3 is 14 residues. Germline V gene data show CDR1 as SGHTA and CDR2 as FQGNSA. Using immunoSEQ multiplex PCR, the repertoire was profiled, and TCRdb retains in-frame clones only, with some absent. The sample records about 97,000 clones, around 90% being singletons. The TCR was taken from a human patient who received an intestinal transplant, so some T cells may come from the graft donor. Sequencing used PBMCs, obtained roughly 68 weeks after intestinal transplant. The rearrangement joins TRBV7-2 to TRBJ2-1; D remains unclear. The CDR3 DNA reads as TGTGCCAGCAGCCCCGTTGGAGAGCCCGATGAGCAGTTCTTC. It specifies CASSPVGEPDEQFF.